This entry is about one TCR beta chain. Its antigen target is currently unknown. Base-call qualities are not available, and no considerably larger clone is one nucleotide away. This record comes from a study of OX40 agonist ivuxolimab in advanced cancers. At the level of the whole study: Ivuxolimab, which targeted the costimulatory receptor OX40 (CD134), was an agonistic, fully human IgG2 monoclonal antibody. The purpose of peripheral TCRbeta sequencing was to test whether ivuxolimab changed TCR sequence diversity and led to clonal T-cell expansion. Partial responses occurred in three dose-escalation patients, of whom one had hepatocellular carcinoma and two had cutaneous melanoma. In the dose-escalation cohort, 82.7% of patients were male, and the mean age was approximately 60 years with a range of roughly 20 to 80. Intravenous ivuxolimab was administered to patients every 2 weeks at six dose levels: 0.01, 0.1, 0.3, 1.5, 3 and 10 mg/kg. Of the 50 or so patients in dose escalation, about 19 had hepatocellular carcinoma, about 15 had melanoma, 9 had renal cell carcinoma and 9 had head and neck cancer. The paper covers the monotherapy dose-escalation part of the phase I ivuxolimab trial, which included N ≈ 52 patients. Patients were allowed to have had prior anti-PD-1, anti-PD-L1 or anti-CTLA-4 therapy, and about 40% of the dose-escalation patients had been treated with checkpoint inhibitors. Study-wide findings and limitations: Antigen specificity was not determined for the clonally expanded peripheral T cells. In the 0.1-3.0 mg/kg groups, partial responders were among the patients with the lowest normalized peripheral clonal expansion, particularly in CD8+ T cells. At doses of 0.1 to 3.0 mg/kg, clonal expansion of both CD4+ and CD8+ blood T cells was observed from baseline to week 6. Low levels of normalized T-cell clonal expansion were also seen in some nonresponding patients. On average, CD8+ T cells showed more expanded clones than CD4+ T cells after ivuxolimab.

Patients with autoimmune disease history or receiving systemic immunosuppression were excluded from the trial. Peripheral blood for TCR sequencing was collected from all dose cohorts at baseline, on cycle 4 day 1, and on cycle 7 day 1. The samples were drawn from a first-in-human, open-label, multicenter phase I dose-escalation trial of ivuxolimab. The trial enrolled adults with locally advanced or metastatic head and neck squamous cell, hepatocellular, melanoma or renal cell carcinoma. Before TCR sequencing, CD4+ T cells and CD8+ T cells were sorted from peripheral blood as separate populations. A distance of 14 bases separates the germline ends of V and J, which lose 0 bases and 6 bases respectively. The CDR3 starts with the cysteine, ends with the phenylalanine, and has 15 residues. Only the CDR3 portion is preserved as DNA: 45 bases, with reading frame beginning at the first base. CDR1 and CDR2, per the germline V gene, are SGHRS and YFSETQ.

Genomic DNA was extracted from sorted cells for sequencing of the TCRbeta CDR3 region. The immunoSEQ Assay was used to sequence the TCRbeta CDR3 regions. TCRdb provides this immuneACCESS table in a form limited to in-frame rearrangements. Some clones are lacking; in checked studies, under half of them reflect an unresolved V gene, and why the rest are absent is not known. The sample includes tens of thousands of clones, with more than 75% observed a single time. Clones ranked in the top ten supply around 0.31% of the sample. This TCR was sampled from an adult with an advanced solid tumor such as melanoma, head and neck, liver or kidney cancer. The sequence is built from TRBV5-1 and TRBJ2-3, and perhaps TRBD2 as D gene, on 6 matching bases. Sequencing was performed on CD4+ or CD8+ T cells sorted from blood, taken in a trial of the OX40 agonist ivuxolimab. The base sequence is TGCGCCAGCAGCTTGGGTGAAGGCCGGGGGGATACGCAGTATTTT. Translated, it reads CASSLGEGRGDTQYF.